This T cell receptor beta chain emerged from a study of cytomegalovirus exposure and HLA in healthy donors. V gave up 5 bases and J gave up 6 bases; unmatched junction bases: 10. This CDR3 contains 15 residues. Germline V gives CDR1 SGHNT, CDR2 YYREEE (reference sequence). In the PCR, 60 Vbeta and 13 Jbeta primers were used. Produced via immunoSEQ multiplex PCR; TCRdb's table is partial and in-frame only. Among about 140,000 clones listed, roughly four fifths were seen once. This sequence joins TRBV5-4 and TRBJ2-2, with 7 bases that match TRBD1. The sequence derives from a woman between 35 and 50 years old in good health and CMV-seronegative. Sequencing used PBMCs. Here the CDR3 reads CASSIQGRGAGELFF. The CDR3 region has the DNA TGTGCCAGCAGTATACAGGGGAGAGGGGCCGGGGAGCTGTTTTTT.